The 9 T cell receptor beta chains listed next were all sequenced from one sample in a study of blood T cell repertoires in COVID-19. Only in-frame clones appear in the TCRdb table, and some are missing; sequencing was by immunoSEQ multiplex PCR. The sample lists 70,000 to 90,000 clones; roughly 85% were seen once. What was sequenced was peripheral blood. These receptors all stem from a man aged 45-65 years with COVID-19, enrolled during active disease.

The chain joins TRBV2 to TRBJ1-5, with a tentative D call TRBD1 (5 bases). The CDR3 covers 16 residues. The V and J ends lost 2 bases and 6 bases respectively, with 17 bases between them. Germline CDR1 reads SNHLY; CDR2 reads FYNNEI. Here the CDR3 reads CASSEIVRSGAQPQHF. CDR3 DNA: TGTGCCAGCAGTGAAATCGTTAGGTCTGGGGCTCAGCCCCAGCATTTT.

This chain uses TRBV2 with TRBJ1-1; perhaps TRBD1 as D (6 bases). The germline gives CDR1 SNHLY, CDR2 FYNNEI. The ends were cut back, 6 bases at V and 2 bases at J, with 13 bases in the middle. There are 14 residues in the CDR3. CDR3 protein: CASRAGTQNTEAFF. The CDR3 nucleotides are TGTGCCAGCAGGGCCGGGACACAAAACACTGAAGCTTTCTTT. Full variable domain (remainder filled in from reference TRBV2 and TRBJ1-1): EPEVTQTPSHQVTQMGQEVILRCVPISNHLYFYWYRQILGQKVEFLVSFYNNEISEKSEIFDDQFSVERPDGSNFTLKIRSTKLEDSAMYFCASRAGTQNTEAFFGQGTRLTVV.

This chain links TRBV28 with TRBJ1-1; D is ambiguous. In germline, CDR1 is MDHEN, CDR2 SYDVKM. Trimming shortened V by 5 bases and J by 1 base, and 11 bases separated the two germline ends. The CDR3 extends over 14 amino acids. The DNA for the CDR3 is TGTGCCAGCAGTCAACAGCCGCCGAACACTGAAGCTTTCTTT. Residues: CASSQQPPNTEAFF.

For this clone: Germline is not matched at one junction end, which may reflect a read error. CDR3 DNA sequence: TGTGCTAGCAGCAAAACCGAGGGAGGGCCGAACACCGGGGAGCTGTTTTTT. Its protein is CASSKTEGGPNTGELFF. The chain is built from TRBV7-7 and TRBJ2-2, with 7 bases that match TRBD2. CDR3 length equals 17 residues. Germline CDR1 SSHAT, CDR2 FNYEAQ (reference sequence).

V and J are TRBV27 and TRBJ2-7; D gene uncertain. CDR3 length: 12 residues. Germline V gene lookup returns CDR1 MNHEY and CDR2 SMNVEV (reference sequence). Trimming removed 6 bases from V and 4 bases from J, with 10 bases in between. For the CDR3, the DNA is TGTGCCAGCAGCTCTCCCGGTTACGAGCAGTACTTC. As protein: CASSSPGYEQYF.

The CDR3 spells CASRGQGRPTYEQYF. DNA for the CDR3: TGTGCCAGCAGGGGCCAAGGGAGGCCCACCTACGAGCAGTACTTC. The chain carries TRBV13 and TRBJ2-7; D possibly corresponds to TRBD2 (6 bases). The germline V gene has CDR1 PRHDT and CDR2 FYEKMQ (reference sequence). This CDR3 is built from 15 residues. Deletions cut 6 bases from V and 2 bases from J, with 17 bases between.

The sample holds a few counts of this clone. The V and J genes are TRBV19 and TRBJ1-1; 9 bases agree with TRBD1. V trimming: 6 bases; J trimming: 7 bases; junction bases outside the gene matches: 6. Germline V gene lookup returns CDR1 LNHDA and CDR2 SQIVND (reference sequence). The CDR3 is 13 amino acids. The CDR3 loop is CASSPSTGGEAFF. The CDR3 DNA sequence: TGTGCCAGTAGCCCATCGACAGGGGGTGAAGCTTTCTTT.

This clone appeared once. The V call is TRBV5-5, the J call TRBJ2-3, with 9 bases fitting TRBD2. CDR3 length: 15 amino acids. V shed 3 bases, J shed 0 bases, and the junction held 2 bases outside the gene matches. Germline V gives CDR1 SGHKS, CDR2 YYEKEE (reference sequence). The DNA of the CDR3 is TGTGCCAGCAGCTCGACTAGCGGTAGCACAGATACGCAGTATTTT. Translation: CASSSTSGSTDTQYF. The full variable domain, with the rest looked up from reference TRBV5-5 and TRBJ2-3, is DAGVTQSPTHLIKTRGQQVTLRCSPISGHKSVSWYQQVLGQGPQFIFQYYEKEERGRGNFPDRFSARQFPNYSSELNVNALLLGDSALYLCASSSTSGSTDTQYFGPGTRLTVL.

The rearrangement links TRBV27 to TRBJ2-7, with TRBD1 matching 8 bases. The CDR3 spans 13 residues. Per the germline V gene, CDR1 is MNHEY and CDR2 is SMNVEV (reference sequence). J gave up 6 bases and V 6 bases, and 7 bases lay outside the gene matches. The DNA of the CDR3 is TGTGCCAGCAGCCCTATGACAGGGGTCGAGCAGTACTTC. Amino acid sequence: CASSPMTGVEQYF.